This T cell receptor beta chain emerged from a study of T cells after yellow fever vaccination. J lost 5 bases, V lost 6 bases, and 10 bases had no gene match. The V gene's germline CDR1 is MNHNS and CDR2 SASEGT. This CDR3 has 15 amino acids. Regarding the study as a whole: Abundant bulk-derived clonotypes could contaminate FACS-sorted repertoires.

TCR cDNA, made by 5'RACE template switching, carried an added universal primer site and UMIs. TCRdb reprocessed the 5' RACE reads with MiXCR, giving one entry per CDR3 protein. The repertoire has tens of thousands of distinct CDR3 sequences, more than 10% of them found once; the top ten carry 20% to 25%. The source was CD8+ T cells not binding an NS4B(214-222) dextramer, sorted from PBMCs, collected more than 20 days after the first yellow fever vaccination. The chain employs TRBV6-1 and TRBJ1-1; TRBD1 matches at 9 bases. The clonotype comes from a man between 18 and 35 years old who received the YFV17D yellow fever vaccine. For the CDR3, the DNA is TGTGCCAGCAGGTTGTTGACAGGGGGGGTGACTGAAGCTTTCTTT. Translation: CASRLLTGGVTEAFF.